The following is a TCR beta chain sequence with its context. The data were obtained in a study of blood T cell repertoires in COVID-19. This CDR3 is built from 14 residues. Germline lookup yields CDR1 SEHNR and CDR2 FQNEAQ (reference sequence). Trimming shortened V by 5 bases and J by 2 bases, and 12 bases separated the two germline ends. TCRdb keeps only in-frame clones here, not all; method: immunoSEQ multiplex PCR. The sample contains about 220,000 clones, 70% to 85% of which appear only once. The sequenced sample was PBMCs or T cells enriched from blood (not recorded which). The clonotype originates from a middle-aged man who had recovered from COVID-19. The chain has TRBV7-9 and TRBJ1-1; D is possibly TRBD1 (5 bases). The CDR3 sequence: CASSVTGDNTEAFF. The DNA of the CDR3 is TGTGCCAGCAGCGTTACAGGAGATAACACTGAAGCTTTCTTT.